Listed below are T cell receptor beta chains from one sample, sequenced in a study of OX40 agonist ivuxolimab in advanced cancers. Profiled with immunoSEQ multiplex PCR; TCRdb holds only in-frame clones, not every one. The sample contains fewer than 90,000 clones, roughly 92% of which appear only once. Sequences were derived from CD4+ or CD8+ T cells sorted from blood, sampled in a trial of the OX40 agonist ivuxolimab. All receptors come from an adult with an advanced solid tumor such as melanoma, head and neck, liver or kidney cancer. Both conserved end residues are part of each CDR3. Each record gives: CDR3 length, V gene, D gene, clone size, J gene, CDR3 DNA, CDR3 protein. The D gene is left open where the match is weak. The size of a clone is reported for some rows only, either as once, few or many, or as a class for expanded clones.

cdr3_length: 12
v_call: TRBV2
d_call: TRBD2
clone_size: -
j_call: TRBJ2-7
cdr3_nt: TGTGCCATTATGGGGGGGGCCTACGAGCAGTACTTC
cdr3_aa: CAIMGGAYEQYF

cdr3_length: 17
v_call: TRBV19
d_call: TRBD1
clone_size: -
j_call: TRBJ1-6
cdr3_nt: TGTGCCAGTAGAGATGGGACAGTAAGCTCCTATAATTCACCCCTCCACTTT
cdr3_aa: CASRDGTVSSYNSPLHF

cdr3_length: 17
v_call: TRBV5-6
d_call: TRBD1
clone_size: once
j_call: TRBJ2-2
cdr3_nt: TGTGCCAGCAGCTTGGGGGACAGGGGTCTGAACACCGGGGAGCTGTTTTTT
cdr3_aa: CASSLGDRGLNTGELFF

cdr3_length: 10
v_call: TRBV5-6
d_call: -
clone_size: -
j_call: TRBJ2-7
cdr3_nt: TGTGCCAGCAGCTCCTACGAGCAGTACTTC
cdr3_aa: CASSSYEQYF

cdr3_length: 17
v_call: TRBV27
d_call: -
clone_size: -
j_call: TRBJ1-2
cdr3_nt: TGTGCCAGCAGTTTATCAGGGGCCTCATTCATTCATTATGGCTACACCTTC
cdr3_aa: CASSLSGASFIHYGYTF

cdr3_length: 14
v_call: TRBV6-1
d_call: TRBD2
clone_size: -
j_call: TRBJ2-7
cdr3_nt: TGTGCCAGCAGTGCCGGGGACTACGCCTACGAGCAGTACTTC
cdr3_aa: CASSAGDYAYEQYF

cdr3_length: 14
v_call: TRBV27
d_call: -
clone_size: -
j_call: TRBJ1-5
cdr3_nt: TGTGCCAGCAGTTACGGACTGGGAAATCAGCCCCAGCATTTT
cdr3_aa: CASSYGLGNQPQHF

cdr3_length: 15
v_call: TRBV27
d_call: -
clone_size: -
j_call: TRBJ1-5
cdr3_nt: TGTGCCAGCAGTTTAGGGATCGGTAGCAATCAGCCCCAGCATTTT
cdr3_aa: CASSLGIGSNQPQHF

cdr3_length: 13
v_call: TRBV7-8
d_call: -
clone_size: -
j_call: TRBJ1-1
cdr3_nt: TGTGCCAGCAGCCCGTCCCCGGACACTGAAGCTTTCTTT
cdr3_aa: CASSPSPDTEAFF

cdr3_length: 12
v_call: TRBV27
d_call: -
clone_size: -
j_call: TRBJ1-6
cdr3_nt: TGTGCCAGCAGCCCTAACGGGTCACCCCTCCACTTT
cdr3_aa: CASSPNGSPLHF

cdr3_length: 12
v_call: TRBV9
d_call: -
clone_size: -
j_call: TRBJ2-1
cdr3_nt: TGTGCCAGCAGTCAGGGGCCAGGGGAGCAGTTCTTC
cdr3_aa: CASSQGPGEQFF

cdr3_length: 17
v_call: TRBV4-1
d_call: -
clone_size: -
j_call: TRBJ1-5
cdr3_nt: TGCGCCAGCAGCCAAGGGTTTGGACAGCTTGGAAATCAGCCCCAGCATTTT
cdr3_aa: CASSQGFGQLGNQPQHF

cdr3_length: 15
v_call: TRBV6-5
d_call: -
clone_size: -
j_call: TRBJ2-3
cdr3_nt: TGTGCCAGCAGCCCCGGGGACTTTAGCACAGATACGCAGTATTTT
cdr3_aa: CASSPGDFSTDTQYF

cdr3_length: 15
v_call: TRBV27
d_call: TRBD2
clone_size: many
j_call: TRBJ2-7
cdr3_nt: TGTGCCACCATGAATCGAGCGGGAATGATCTACGAGCAGTACTTC
cdr3_aa: CATMNRAGMIYEQYF

cdr3_length: 15
v_call: TRBV7-2
d_call: -
clone_size: -
j_call: TRBJ1-3
cdr3_nt: TGTGCCAGCAGCTTAGCCGCAAGACCTGGAAACACCATATATTTT
cdr3_aa: CASSLAARPGNTIYF

cdr3_length: 19
v_call: TRBV5-5
d_call: -
clone_size: -
j_call: TRBJ2-1
cdr3_nt: TGTGCCAGCAGCTTGTATCTGCTCCCGACAGGTCCTATTAACAATGAGCAGTTCTTC
cdr3_aa: CASSLYLLPTGPINNEQFF

cdr3_length: 17
v_call: TRBV2
d_call: TRBD2
clone_size: -
j_call: TRBJ2-5
cdr3_nt: TGTGCCAGCAGTGAAGCGATCTCGGGGGGGCAAGGAGAGACCCAGTACTTC
cdr3_aa: CASSEAISGGQGETQYF

cdr3_length: 14
v_call: TRBV14
d_call: TRBD1
clone_size: once
j_call: TRBJ1-2
cdr3_nt: TGTGCCAGCAGCACCGGGACAGGGCACTATGGCTACACCTTC
cdr3_aa: CASSTGTGHYGYTF

cdr3_length: 13
v_call: TRBV27
d_call: -
clone_size: -
j_call: TRBJ2-7
cdr3_nt: TGTGCCAGCAGTTTCGGGCGGAGCTACGAGCAGTACTTC
cdr3_aa: CASSFGRSYEQYF

cdr3_length: 14
v_call: TRBV7-8
d_call: -
clone_size: -
j_call: TRBJ2-5
cdr3_nt: TGTGCCAGCAGCGAAGTCGGACAGCAAGAGACCCAGTACTTC
cdr3_aa: CASSEVGQQETQYF

cdr3_length: 15
v_call: TRBV6-5
d_call: TRBD2
clone_size: -
j_call: TRBJ2-1
cdr3_nt: TGTGCCAGCAGTTACGAGGGGACTAGCGGGATGGGGGAGTTCTTC
cdr3_aa: CASSYEGTSGMGEFF

cdr3_length: 14
v_call: TRBV7-9
d_call: -
clone_size: -
j_call: TRBJ1-1
cdr3_nt: TGTGCCAGCAGCTACCCGGAGGGGGAATCTGAAGCTTTCTTT
cdr3_aa: CASSYPEGESEAFF

cdr3_length: 15
v_call: TRBV2
d_call: TRBD2
clone_size: -
j_call: TRBJ2-1
cdr3_nt: TGTGCCAGCATGATAAGCGGGAGCTCCTACAATGAGCAGTTCTTC
cdr3_aa: CASMISGSSYNEQFF

cdr3_length: 14
v_call: TRBV18
d_call: TRBD1
clone_size: -
j_call: TRBJ1-2
cdr3_nt: TGTGCCAGCTCACTCCGGGACAGCAACTATGGCTACACCTTC
cdr3_aa: CASSLRDSNYGYTF

cdr3_length: 16
v_call: TRBV4-1
d_call: TRBD1
clone_size: -
j_call: TRBJ1-3
cdr3_nt: TGCGCCAGCAGCCAAGACTCGACAGGGTTCGGAAACACCATATATTTT
cdr3_aa: CASSQDSTGFGNTIYF

cdr3_length: 16
v_call: TRBV13
d_call: TRBD2
clone_size: -
j_call: TRBJ2-2
cdr3_nt: TGTGCCAGCAGCTTCCGGCTAGCGGGGGAGGCCGGGGAGCTGTTTTTT
cdr3_aa: CASSFRLAGEAGELFF

cdr3_length: 14
v_call: TRBV5-8
d_call: TRBD2
clone_size: -
j_call: TRBJ2-5
cdr3_nt: TGTGCCAGAAAACGAGCGGGGGCCCAAGAGACCCAGTACTTC
cdr3_aa: CARKRAGAQETQYF

cdr3_length: 15
v_call: TRBV7-9
d_call: TRBD1
clone_size: -
j_call: TRBJ2-3
cdr3_nt: TGTGCCAGCAGCTTGGGACAGGGGTGGACAGATACGCAGTATTTT
cdr3_aa: CASSLGQGWTDTQYF

cdr3_length: 16
v_call: TRBV5-6
d_call: TRBD1
clone_size: once
j_call: TRBJ2-7
cdr3_nt: TGTGCCAGCAGCTTAGATCAGGGGGCATCCCTCCGGGAGCAGTACTTC
cdr3_aa: CASSLDQGASLREQYF

cdr3_length: 13
v_call: TRBV6-5
d_call: -
clone_size: -
j_call: TRBJ2-7
cdr3_nt: TGTGCCAGCAGTTATGGCAGGGGGGACGAGCAGTACTTC
cdr3_aa: CASSYGRGDEQYF

cdr3_length: 14
v_call: TRBV2
d_call: -
clone_size: -
j_call: TRBJ1-1
cdr3_nt: TGTGCCAGCAGTGAAGTTAAGTTGAACACTGAAGCTTTCTTT
cdr3_aa: CASSEVKLNTEAFF

cdr3_length: 15
v_call: TRBV11-2
d_call: -
clone_size: -
j_call: TRBJ1-4
cdr3_nt: TGTGCCAGCAGCCCCCCCGGGGTGATGGGGGAAAAACTGTTTTTT
cdr3_aa: CASSPPGVMGEKLFF

cdr3_length: 14
v_call: TRBV12-5
d_call: -
clone_size: once
j_call: TRBJ1-5
cdr3_nt: TGTGCTAGTGGACCACAGAGCCCGCCGGGGCCCCAGCATTTT
cdr3_aa: CASGPQSPPGPQHF